This T cell receptor (beta chain) comes out of a study of T cell repertoires in cytomegalovirus infection. This clonotype has more than one count but fewer than ten. Antigen unknown. MiXCR, run by TCRdb on the reads, gives a single entry per CDR3 protein. The sample carries about 770,000 distinct CDR3 sequences, approximately 32% recorded once. The sequence was obtained from a human donor in good health (CMV status not recorded). Some clones in this sample may be carry-over from other donors' samples. The sample was cultured CD8+ T cells from PBMCs, taken from culture after CMV antigen stimulation.

The CDR3 region is CASSLASGQGLGETQYF. The CDR3 DNA sequence: TGTGCCAGCAGCTTAGCGTCGGGACAGGGGCTTGGGGAGACCCAGTACTTC. V gene TRBV7-8 combines with J gene TRBJ2-5, with 10 bases that match TRBD1. With 0 bases clipped from V and 5 bases from J, the junction kept 9 bases outside the gene matches. Germline V CDR1 and CDR2: SGHVS, FQNEAQ. The CDR3 is made up of 17 amino acids.